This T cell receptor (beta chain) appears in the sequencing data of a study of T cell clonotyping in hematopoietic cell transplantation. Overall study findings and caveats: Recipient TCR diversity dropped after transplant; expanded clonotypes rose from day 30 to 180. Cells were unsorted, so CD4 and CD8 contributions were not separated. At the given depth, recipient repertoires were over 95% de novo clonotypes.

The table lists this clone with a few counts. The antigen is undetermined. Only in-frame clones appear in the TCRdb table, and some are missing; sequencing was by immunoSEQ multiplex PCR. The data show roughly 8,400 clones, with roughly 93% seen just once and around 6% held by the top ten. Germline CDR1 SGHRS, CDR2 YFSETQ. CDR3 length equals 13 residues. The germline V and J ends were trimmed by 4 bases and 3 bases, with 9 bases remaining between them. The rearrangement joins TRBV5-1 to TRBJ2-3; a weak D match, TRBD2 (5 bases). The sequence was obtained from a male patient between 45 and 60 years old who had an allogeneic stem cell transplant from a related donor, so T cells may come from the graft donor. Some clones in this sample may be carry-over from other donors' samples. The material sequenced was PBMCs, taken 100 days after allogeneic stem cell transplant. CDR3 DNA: TGCGCCAGCAGCCGGACTGCGACAGATACGCAGTATTTT. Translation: CASSRTATDTQYF.